This T cell receptor (beta chain) was sequenced for a study of T cell responses to AZD1222 COVID-19 vaccine. The V gene's germline CDR1 is SGHRS and CDR2 YFSETQ. This CDR3 spans 15 amino acids. The V segment lost 5 bases and the J segment 0 bases; nucleotides outside the gene matches: 6. Regarding the study as a whole: AZD1222 recipients seropositive at baseline numbered only six. Females outnumbered males among donors, who were mostly white British; clonal diversity was possibly underestimated.

Clones were sequenced by immunoSEQ multiplex PCR, and TCRdb holds only the in-frame ones, with some missing. The sample includes 140,000 to 150,000 clones, 70% to 90% of them seen just once. A note on this clone: Its antigen is currently unknown.

The chain links TRBV5-1 to TRBJ1-1; TRBD1 matches at 8 bases. The sequencing used peripheral blood, collected 28 days after the second dose of the MenACWY control vaccine. This clonotype was obtained from an adult who received the MenACWY meningococcal vaccine as a control. As DNA, the CDR3 is TGCGCCAGCAGGAAGACAGGGGCCCTGAACACTGAAGCTTTCTTT. Amino acids: CASRKTGALNTEAFF.